The 3 T cell receptor beta chains reported below all come from one sample, sequenced in a study of T cells in Graves' hyperthyroidism and ophthalmopathy. RNA transcripts yielded amplified TCR beta CDR3 regions. The HTBI primer set was used in a first-round RT-PCR of the TCR CDR3. TCRdb redid the calling of the multiplex PCR reads with MiXCR, one entry per CDR3 protein. The sample carries about 480,000 distinct CDR3 sequences, 13% to 15% recorded once. Sequencing used blood. The receptors were gathered from a woman in her late teens or twenties with Graves' hyperthyroidism.

Only a few counts were recorded for this clonotype. The chain links TRBV24-1 to TRBJ2-1, with TRBD1 matching over 7 bases. The CDR3 has 17 residues. After removal of 4 bases from V and 3 bases from J, the junction contained 11 bases not matched to a gene. From germline, CDR1 is KGHDR and CDR2 SFDVKD. The CDR3 here is CATSDTTRDRVYNEQFF. The CDR3 bases are TGTGCCACCAGTGACACCACCCGGGACAGAGTCTACAATGAGCAGTTCTTC.

This clonotype was counted at least ten times. The V call is TRBV24-1, the J call TRBJ2-3, with D tentatively TRBD2 (6 bases). The CDR3 is 16 amino acids. Trimming cost V 4 bases and J 4 bases, with 17 bases left between them. Germline V gene sequence: CDR1 KGHDR, CDR2 SFDVKD. CDR3 residues: CATSEEGGIVADTQYF. The DNA of the CDR3 is TGTGCCACCAGTGAAGAGGGCGGGATAGTAGCAGATACGCAGTATTTT.

This clonotype has at least ten counts. This sequence joins TRBV18 and TRBJ2-3; unclear D gene. Trimming pared 2 bases from V and 0 bases from J, leaving 9 bases between. Germline V gene data show CDR1 as KGHSH and CDR2 as LQKENI. This CDR3 has 15 amino acids. CDR3 nucleotides: TGTGCCAGCTCACCAAGCACTGCTAGCACAGATACGCAGTATTTT. Translating it yields CASSPSTASTDTQYF.